The present TCR beta chain was sequenced within a study of spatial heterogeneity in lung cancer. The wider study: A consistent excess of beta-chain over alpha-chain sequences was detected.

The time point was: blood at routine non-recurrence follow-up after resection. Sequencing of whole RNA from tumor, nontumor lung or frozen PBMC involved no sorting. In germline, CDR1 is LGHNA, CDR2 YNFKEQ. This CDR3 spans 17 amino acids. TCRdb re-called the 5' RACE reads with MiXCR, one entry per CDR3 protein. The profile shows under 150,000 distinct CDR3 sequences, approximately 12% of them singletons. A note on this clonotype: One end of the junction varies from germline; a read error may be responsible.

This clonotype originated in a male donor with early-stage non-small cell lung cancer. The rearrangement links TRBV4-2 to TRBJ1-1; 7 nucleotides agree with TRBD1. Sample: PBMCs, taken at follow-up. CDR3 protein: CVSSQDRQGEGNTEAFF. In DNA, the CDR3 is TGTGTCAGCAGCCAAGATCGACAGGGCGAAGGGAACACTGAAGCTTTCTTT.